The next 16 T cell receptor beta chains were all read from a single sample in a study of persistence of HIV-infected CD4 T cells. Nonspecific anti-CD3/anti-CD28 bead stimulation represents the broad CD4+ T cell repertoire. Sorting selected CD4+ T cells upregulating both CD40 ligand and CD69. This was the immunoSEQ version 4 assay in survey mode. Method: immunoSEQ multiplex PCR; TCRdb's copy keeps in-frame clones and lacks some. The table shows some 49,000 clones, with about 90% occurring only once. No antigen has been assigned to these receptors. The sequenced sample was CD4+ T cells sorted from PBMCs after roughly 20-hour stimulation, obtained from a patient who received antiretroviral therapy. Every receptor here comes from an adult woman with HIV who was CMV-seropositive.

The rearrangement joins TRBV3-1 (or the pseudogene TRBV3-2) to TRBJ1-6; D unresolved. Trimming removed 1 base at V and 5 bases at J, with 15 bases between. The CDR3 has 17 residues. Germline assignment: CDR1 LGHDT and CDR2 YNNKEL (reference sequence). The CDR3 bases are TGTGCCAGCAGCCAAGCCCCCCGGGAGCTTAATAATTCACCCCTCCACTTT. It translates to CASSQAPRELNNSPLHF.

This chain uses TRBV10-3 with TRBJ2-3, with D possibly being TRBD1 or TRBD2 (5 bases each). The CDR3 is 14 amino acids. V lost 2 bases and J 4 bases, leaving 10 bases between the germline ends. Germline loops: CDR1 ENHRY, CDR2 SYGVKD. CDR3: CAISEAGTPDTQYF. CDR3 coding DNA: TGTGCCATCAGTGAGGCAGGGACCCCAGATACGCAGTATTTT.

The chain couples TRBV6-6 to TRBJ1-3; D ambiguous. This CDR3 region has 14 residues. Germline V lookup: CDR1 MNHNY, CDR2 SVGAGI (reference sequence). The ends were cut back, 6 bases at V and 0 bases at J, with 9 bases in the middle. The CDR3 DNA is TGTGCCAGCAGCCTTGATTACTCTGGAAACACCATATATTTT. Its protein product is CASSLDYSGNTIYF.

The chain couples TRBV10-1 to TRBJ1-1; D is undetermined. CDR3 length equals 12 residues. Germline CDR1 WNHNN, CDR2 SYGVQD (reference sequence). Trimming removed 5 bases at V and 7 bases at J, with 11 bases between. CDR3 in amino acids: CASSPDGIEAFF. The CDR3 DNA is TGCGCCAGCAGTCCGGACGGAATTGAAGCTTTCTTT.

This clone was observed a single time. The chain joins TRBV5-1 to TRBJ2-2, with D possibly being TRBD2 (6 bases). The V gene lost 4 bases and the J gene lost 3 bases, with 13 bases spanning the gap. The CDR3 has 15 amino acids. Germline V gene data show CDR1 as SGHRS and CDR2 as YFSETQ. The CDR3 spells CASSVRVADTGELFF. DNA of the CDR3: TGCGCCAGCAGCGTCAGGGTAGCGGACACCGGGGAGCTGTTTTTT.

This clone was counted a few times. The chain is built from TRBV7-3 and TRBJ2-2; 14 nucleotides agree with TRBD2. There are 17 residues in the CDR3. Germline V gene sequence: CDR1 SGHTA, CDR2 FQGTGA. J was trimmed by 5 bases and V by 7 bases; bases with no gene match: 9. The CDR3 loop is CASNKLGTSGGTGELFF. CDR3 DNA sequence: TGTGCCAGCAACAAACTCGGGACTAGCGGGGGTACCGGGGAGCTGTTTTTT.

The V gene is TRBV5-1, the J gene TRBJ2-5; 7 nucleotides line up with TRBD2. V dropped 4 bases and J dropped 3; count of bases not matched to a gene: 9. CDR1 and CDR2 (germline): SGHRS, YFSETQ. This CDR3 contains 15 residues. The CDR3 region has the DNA TGCGCCAGCAGCGGATGGGGGGGTAAGGAAGAGACCCAGTACTTC. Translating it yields CASSGWGGKEETQYF.

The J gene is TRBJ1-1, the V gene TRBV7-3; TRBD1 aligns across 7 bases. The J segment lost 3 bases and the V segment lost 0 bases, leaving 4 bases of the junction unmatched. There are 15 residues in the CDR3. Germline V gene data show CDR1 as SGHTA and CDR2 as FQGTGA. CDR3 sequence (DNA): TGTGCCAGCAGCTTAACGTTGCAGGGGGACACTGAAGCTTTCTTT. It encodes CASSLTLQGDTEAFF.

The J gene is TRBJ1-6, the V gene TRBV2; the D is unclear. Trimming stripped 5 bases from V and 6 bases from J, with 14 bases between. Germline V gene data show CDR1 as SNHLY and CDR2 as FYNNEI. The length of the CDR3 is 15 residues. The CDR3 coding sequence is TGTGCCAGCAGTAAAGGGCTTGTAGGTAATTCACCCCTCCACTTT. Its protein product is CASSKGLVGNSPLHF.

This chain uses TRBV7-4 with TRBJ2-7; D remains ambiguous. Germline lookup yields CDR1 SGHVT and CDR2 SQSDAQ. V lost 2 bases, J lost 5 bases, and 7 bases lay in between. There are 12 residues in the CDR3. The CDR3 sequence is CASSLSLHEQYF. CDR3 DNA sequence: TGTGCCAGCAGCTTAAGTCTACACGAGCAGTACTTC. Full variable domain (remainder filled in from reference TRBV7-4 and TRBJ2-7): GAGVSQSPRYKVAKRGRDVALRCDSISGHVTLYWYRQTLGQGSEVLTYSQSDAQRDKSGRPSGRFSAERPERSVSTLKIQRTEQGDSAVYLCASSLSLHEQYFGPGTRLTVT.

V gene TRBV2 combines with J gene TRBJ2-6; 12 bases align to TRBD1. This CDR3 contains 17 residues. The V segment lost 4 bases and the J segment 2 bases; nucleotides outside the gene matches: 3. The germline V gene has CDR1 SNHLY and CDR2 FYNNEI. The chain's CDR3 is CASSGDRGLAGANVLTF. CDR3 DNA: TGTGCCAGCAGTGGGGACAGGGGGCTGGCTGGGGCCAACGTCCTGACTTTC.

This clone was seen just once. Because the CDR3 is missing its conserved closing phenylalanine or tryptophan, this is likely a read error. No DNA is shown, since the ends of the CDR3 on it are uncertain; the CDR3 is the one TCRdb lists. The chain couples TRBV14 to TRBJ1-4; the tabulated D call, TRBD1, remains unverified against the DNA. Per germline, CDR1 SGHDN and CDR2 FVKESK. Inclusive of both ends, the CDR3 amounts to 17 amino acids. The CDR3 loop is CASSQPFKTLIRTGAGP.

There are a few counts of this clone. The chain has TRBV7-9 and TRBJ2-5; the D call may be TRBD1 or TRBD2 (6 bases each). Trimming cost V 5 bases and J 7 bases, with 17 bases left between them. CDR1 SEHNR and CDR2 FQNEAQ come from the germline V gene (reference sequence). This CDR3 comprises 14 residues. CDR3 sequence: CASSPKGGGTTQYF. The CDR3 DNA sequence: TGTGCCAGCAGCCCGAAGGGGGGAGGTACGACCCAGTACTTC.

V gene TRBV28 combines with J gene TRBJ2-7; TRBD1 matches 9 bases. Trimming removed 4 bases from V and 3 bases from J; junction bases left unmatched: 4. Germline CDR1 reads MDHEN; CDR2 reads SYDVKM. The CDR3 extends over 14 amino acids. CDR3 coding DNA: TGTGCCAGCAGTTCCGGGACAGGGTTCTACGAGCAGTACTTC. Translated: CASSSGTGFYEQYF. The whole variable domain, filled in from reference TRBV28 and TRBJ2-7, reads DVKVTQSSRYLVKRTGEKVFLECVQDMDHENMFWYRQDPGLGLRLIYFSYDVKMKEKGDIPEGYSVSREKKERFSLILESASTNQTSMYLCASSSGTGFYEQYFGPGTRLTVT.

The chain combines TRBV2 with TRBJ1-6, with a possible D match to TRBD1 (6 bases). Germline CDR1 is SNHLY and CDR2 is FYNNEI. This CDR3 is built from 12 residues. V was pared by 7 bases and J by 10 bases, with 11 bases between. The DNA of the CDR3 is TGTGCCAGCACTCAGGGGAGATCACCCCTCCACTTT. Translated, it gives CASTQGRSPLHF.

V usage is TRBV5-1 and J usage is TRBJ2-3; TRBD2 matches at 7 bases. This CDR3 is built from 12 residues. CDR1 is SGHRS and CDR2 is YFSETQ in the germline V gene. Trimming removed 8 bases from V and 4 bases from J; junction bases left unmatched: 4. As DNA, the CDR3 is TGCGCCAGTGGGGAGGGTGCAGATACGCAGTATTTT. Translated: CASGEGADTQYF. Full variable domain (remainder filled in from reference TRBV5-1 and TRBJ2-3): KAGVTQTPRYLIKTRGQQVTLSCSPISGHRSVSWYQQTPGQGLQFLFEYFSETQRNKGNFPGRFSGRQFSNSRSEMNVSTLELGDSALYLCASGEGADTQYFGPGTRLTVL.